This T cell receptor beta chain was identified during a study of T cell responses to AZD1222 COVID-19 vaccine. Study-level findings and limits: Mapped onto spike, vaccine-associated CD4 TCRs spanned it and were dominant at 160-218 and 743-854. A mostly white British donor set with more females was recruited, and clonal diversity was possibly underestimated.

TCRdb's copy holds only in-frame clones and misses some; the assay was immunoSEQ multiplex PCR. The sample holds 70,000 to 95,000 clones, approximately 89% seen once. With respect to this clone: The antigen is undetermined.

The receptor was isolated from an adult who received the AZD1222 COVID-19 vaccine. This material consisted of peripheral blood, taken 28 days after the second AZD1222 dose.

The CDR3, as DNA: TGTGCCAGCAGCCAAGCGGGAGGTCCCACCTACGAGCAGTACTTC. This translates into CASSQAGGPTYEQYF. The rearrangement uses TRBV3-1 (or the pseudogene TRBV3-2) and TRBJ2-7; TRBD2 matches at 7 bases. Germline V gene sequence: CDR1 LGHDT, CDR2 YNNKEL (reference sequence). Trimming took 1 base from V and 2 from J; bases not matched to a gene: 5. The CDR3 is made up of 15 amino acids.